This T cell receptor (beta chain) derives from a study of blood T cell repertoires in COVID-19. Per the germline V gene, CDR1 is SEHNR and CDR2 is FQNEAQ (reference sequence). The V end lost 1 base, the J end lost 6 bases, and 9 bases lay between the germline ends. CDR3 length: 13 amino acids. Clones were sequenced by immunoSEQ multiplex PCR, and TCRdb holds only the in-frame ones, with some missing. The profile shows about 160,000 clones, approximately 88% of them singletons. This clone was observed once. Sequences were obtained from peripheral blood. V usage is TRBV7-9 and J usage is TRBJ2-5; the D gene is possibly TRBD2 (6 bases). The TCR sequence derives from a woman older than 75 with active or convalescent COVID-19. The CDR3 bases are TGTGCCAGCAGCTTAGAGGAGGGAAAGACCCAGTACTTC. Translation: CASSLEEGKTQYF.